The 3 T cell receptor beta chains given below trace back to one sample, sequenced in a study of regulatory T cells in long-lasting Graves disease. As for time point: newly diagnosed GD, antithyroid drugs for less than 3 months. Researchers made the TCR library from RNA that was extracted from PBMCs. Combining iRepertoire HTBI primers with Arm-PCR of CDR3 regions, the authors built TCR beta libraries. TCRdb called the multiplex PCR reads again in MiXCR, with one record for every CDR3 protein. Of about 540,000 distinct CDR3 sequences listed, roughly 14% are singletons. A further study also used this sample, focusing on T cells in Graves' hyperthyroidism and ophthalmopathy.

Source: peripheral blood mononuclear cells (PBMCs), taken at new diagnosis, from a patient treated with antithyroid drugs. These receptors came from a man aged 25 to 40 with Graves disease.

This clonotype was seen at least ten times. The chain has TRBV6-1 and TRBJ2-3; D call uncertain. Germline V gene data show CDR1 as MNHNS and CDR2 as SASEGT. The V end was cut by 11 bases, the J end by 0 bases, with 15 bases between. The CDR3 runs 14 residues. The CDR3 region is CASLGPLSTDTQYF. DNA for the CDR3: TGTGCCTCTCTAGGACCCCTAAGCACAGATACGCAGTATTTT.

This clonotype showed up just a few times. A read error may be the cause here, since a much bigger clone is one base away. CDR3 in amino acids: CASSPYPGTGVSTEAFF. The CDR3 DNA follows: TGTGCCAGCAGCCCCTATCCCGGCACAGGGGTGAGCACTGAAGCTTTCTTT. V gene TRBV27 combines with J gene TRBJ1-1; 7 nucleotides line up with TRBD1. Germline values: CDR1 MNHEY, CDR2 SMNVEV (reference sequence). V was clipped by 6 bases and J by 4 bases; unmatched bases: 17. The CDR3 contains 17 residues.

This clonotype turned up a few times. The chain combines TRBV18 with TRBJ2-7, with TRBD2 identical over 10 bases. J was trimmed by 3 bases and V by 2 bases; bases with no gene match: 13. From germline, CDR1 is KGHSH and CDR2 LQKENI. There are 18 residues in the CDR3. CDR3 loop: CASSPIRAGLAANYEQYF. DNA for the CDR3: TGTGCCAGCTCACCAATCAGGGCCGGACTAGCGGCAAACTACGAGCAGTACTTC.